This T cell receptor beta chain was recovered during a study of blood T cells in healthy people across ages. It was with a sample-barcoded 5' primer and a J-beta primer mix that a second PCR of roughly 6 to 12 cycles was run. TCRdb used MiXCR to reprocess the 5' RACE reads, holding one entry per CDR3 protein. Here the sample spans roughly 800,000 distinct CDR3 sequences, 20% to 30% being singletons. This clonotype was counted a few times. CDR3 length: 17 residues. V was cut by 5 bases and J by 7 bases, with 22 bases left in between. CDR1 is SGHKS, CDR2 YYEKEE, per germline (reference sequence). This sample also appeared in a second study, on T cells of mothers and their children. From that second work: Sequencing returned over 8 million TCR beta CDR3 reads per mother and around 3 million per child.

This clonotype originated in a boy aged 5-17 years in good health. V is TRBV5-5 and J is TRBJ1-6; possibly TRBD1 for D (6 bases). Input material: blood. CDR3 DNA: TGTGCCAGCAGTTCTCCGGGACACCGCCTCGGGAATTCACCCCTCCACTTT. It encodes CASSSPGHRLGNSPLHF. The variable domain in full, with the rest retrieved from reference TRBV5-5 and TRBJ1-6, is DAGVTQSPTHLIKTRGQQVTLRCSPISGHKSVSWYQQVLGQGPQFIFQYYEKEERGRGNFPDRFSARQFPNYSSELNVNALLLGDSALYLCASSSPGHRLGNSPLHFGNGTRLTVT.